The entry below describes one T cell receptor beta chain. This clonotype was observed many times. Its recognized antigen is unknown. It has no much larger one-base neighbor in the sample; base qualities were not kept. CDR1 and CDR2, looked up from the germline V gene, are SNHLY and FYNNEI. Relative to germline, V is missing 8 bases and J is missing 4 bases, with 8 bases of the junction outside any gene match. The CDR3 goes from the cysteine to the phenylalanine over 13 residues. Just CDR3 DNA is preserved here, 39 bases in frame from base 1. In the study, sorted CD4+ and CD8+ blood T cells from patients with severe aplastic anemia and from healthy subjects underwent deep sequencing of TCR repertoires. Ficoll-Paque density gradient centrifugation was used to isolate peripheral blood mononuclear cells. Before DNA extraction, CD4+ and CD8+ T cells were sorted by FACS or by magnetic beads. The data were taken from a study of CD8+CD57+ T cells in acquired aplastic anemia (dated by TCRdb to between 2017 and 2018). About the study as a whole: A mean of around 3.3 ug of DNA, ranging from about 0.19 to 27.4 ug, was extracted from sorted CD4+ and CD8+ cells. Overall results and qualifications from the work: Patients and healthy controls showed no significant difference in CD8+ Simpson's diversity (P=0.060). Although roughly 29 CD8+ CDR3 sequences were shared by patients and controls, these sequences appeared highly expressed in patients and within the immunodominant clones of patients.

Genomic DNA was used as template for profiling of TCR beta VDJ combinations and CDR3 sequences. An Illumina HiSeq 2000 was used for TCR repertoire sequencing. The original methods were these. TRBV/TRBJ rearrangement plots, CDR3 size and DJ length profiles, and Simpson's diversity index were used to assess repertoires. The most abundant DNA sequence in the deep sequencing data was taken as the immunodominant clone. CDR3 amino acid sequences were checked for sharing across subjects and were also compared against the VDJdb database and published repertoires. TCRdb cleaned the public reads at Q25 with fastp, built clones with MiXCR and kept in-frame beta chains. Rows with one shared CDR3 protein collapse into an entry with the most common genes and DNA. The V and J calls reflect TCRdb's pipeline rather than the authors' work. The sample profile shows around 250,000 distinct CDR3 sequences; 55% to 65% of them were found once. In total, the top ten clones hold around 7.6% of the sample.

What was sequenced was sorted CD4+, CD8+, or CD8+CD57+ T cells (not recorded which) from PBMCs. The chain couples TRBV2 to TRBJ2-7; 7 nucleotides in the junction match TRBD1. The TCR originated in a human donor with severe aplastic anemia or a healthy control (not recorded which). The CDR3 region reads CASGLGQDYEQYF. At the DNA level, the sequence is TGTGCCAGCGGTCTTGGACAGGATTACGAGCAGTACTTC.